This T cell receptor (beta chain) was found in a study of Graves' ophthalmopathy and Graves' hyperthyroidism. This clonotype was seen repeatedly, ten times or more. Its antigen is not identified. The authors amplified TCR beta CDR3 regions, and they did so from RNA transcripts for repertoire sequencing. First-round RT-PCR employed HTBI primers, with a second-round multiplex PCR after it. TCRdb passed the multiplex PCR reads through MiXCR, listing each CDR3 protein once. The repertoire holds about 480,000 distinct CDR3 sequences, approximately 15% seen once, with about 10% in the top ten. CDR1 and CDR2 (germline): SGHRS, YFSETQ. The CDR3 extends over 15 amino acids. V lost 5 bases and J 5 bases, leaving 19 bases between the germline ends. Study findings and constraints: Built on 13 signatures, a model told ophthalmopathy apart from stable hyperthyroidism with almost 90% sensitivity and over 80% specificity. Ophthalmopathy progression was predicted by the model at less than 71% sensitivity and 72.22% specificity.

Patients were diagnosed from clinical symptoms, serum thyroxine, TRAb, thyroid ultrasound and orbital computed tomography. Out of 9.5 to 10 ml of fresh peripheral blood, PBMCs were obtained. The receptor comes from a woman in her 30s with Graves' ophthalmopathy. Sequenced material: blood. V is TRBV5-1 and J is TRBJ2-5; no reliable D call. The CDR3 coding sequence is TGCGCCAGCAGAGGCGCGTCGCTTTTTGATGAGACCCAGTACTTC. Translating it yields CASRGASLFDETQYF. Full variable domain (outside the CDR3, taken from reference TRBV5-1 and TRBJ2-5): KAGVTQTPRYLIKTRGQQVTLSCSPISGHRSVSWYQQTPGQGLQFLFEYFSETQRNKGNFPGRFSGRQFSNSRSEMNVSTLELGDSALYLCASRGASLFDETQYFGPGTRLLVL.